The 26 T cell receptor beta chains given below trace back to one sample, sequenced in a study of blood T cell repertoires in COVID-19 (dated by TCRdb to 2019 to 2021). Library preparation was by the immunoSEQ multiplex PCR assay. TCRdb holds this immuneACCESS table with in-frame rearrangements only. Some clones are missing; in checked studies, unresolved V genes explain under half, and the rest has no known cause. The sample table lists 110,000 or so clones, 85% to 90% of them with a count of one. About 3.9% of the sample is in the top ten clones. The specimen sequenced was peripheral blood. These receptors all stem from a man between 60 and 75 years old with acute or convalescent COVID-19.

CDR3 amino acids: CASRAGGETQYF. The CDR3 nucleotides are TGTGCCAGCAGGGCGGGAGGGGAGACCCAGTACTTC. This chain connects TRBV3-1 (or the pseudogene TRBV3-2) to TRBJ2-5; TRBD2 matches at 9 bases. The CDR3 is 12 residues long. With 6 bases clipped from V and 5 bases from J, the junction kept 1 base outside the gene matches. Germline loops: CDR1 LGHDT, CDR2 YNNKEL (reference sequence).

The chain combines TRBV28 with TRBJ1-1, with 9 positions matching TRBD1. This CDR3 spans 11 amino acids. J lost 11 bases, V lost 7 bases, and 5 bases had no gene match. Germline CDR1 and CDR2: MDHEN and SYDVKM. Here the CDR3 reads CASTRDREAFF. Here the CDR3 DNA reads TGTGCCAGCACCCGGGACAGGGAGGCTTTCTTT.

The chain is built from TRBV19 and TRBJ2-1; D remains unclear. CDR1 and CDR2 from the germline V gene are LNHDA and SQIVND (reference sequence). The CDR3 consists of 13 residues. Trimming removed 3 bases from V and 6 bases from J, with 9 bases in between. The CDR3, as DNA: TGTGCCAGTAGTATGGGCCTCCTCAATGAGCAGTTCTTC. Protein sequence: CASSMGLLNEQFF.

This chain joins TRBV18 and TRBJ2-3; possibly TRBD2 for D (5 bases). This CDR3 region has 14 residues. In germline, CDR1 is KGHSH, CDR2 LQKENI. V lost 6 bases and J 5 bases, leaving 15 bases between the germline ends. The CDR3 bases are TGTGCCAGCTCGCCCTATCCTGAGGGAGATACGCAGTATTTT. Translated: CASSPYPEGDTQYF.

This clone was recorded once. The V and J genes are TRBV15 and TRBJ2-7; D possibly corresponds to TRBD1 (6 bases). Germline V CDR1 and CDR2: LNHNV, YYDKDF (reference sequence). The V end was cut by 5 bases, the J end by 2 bases, with 16 bases between. The CDR3 contains 15 residues. CDR3 DNA sequence: TGTGCCACCAGCGGAAGACAGGACCTTGCCTACGAGCAGTACTTC. Amino acids: CATSGRQDLAYEQYF.

V gene TRBV27 combines with J gene TRBJ2-5; D is perhaps TRBD1 (5 bases). V dropped 3 bases and J dropped 5 bases, with 13 bases sitting between them. Germline V lookup: CDR1 MNHEY, CDR2 SMNVEV (reference sequence). The CDR3 sequence is 14 residues long. The CDR3 protein is CASSFAGPPETQYF. CDR3 coding DNA: TGTGCCAGCAGTTTCGCAGGGCCTCCCGAGACCCAGTACTTC.

V gene TRBV28 combines with J gene TRBJ1-1, with TRBD1 as a possible D gene (6 bases). Germline V gives CDR1 MDHEN, CDR2 SYDVKM. The CDR3 runs to 12 residues. The CDR3 loop is CAGGQVNTEAFF. Here the CDR3 DNA reads TGTGCGGGGGGGCAGGTGAACACTGAAGCTTTCTTT.

This clone appeared once. CDR3 nucleotides: TGTGCCAGCAGCCACGCGTCGGGTCAAGAAGATACGCAGTATTTT. It codes for CASSHASGQEDTQYF. J is TRBJ2-3 and V is TRBV3-1 (or the pseudogene TRBV3-2); D call uncertain. The CDR3 sequence is 15 residues long. Germline V gene data show CDR1 as LGHDT and CDR2 as YNNKEL (reference sequence). With 3 bases removed from V and 5 bases from J, the gap between germline ends came to 15 bases.

J is TRBJ2-5 and V is TRBV9, with a possible D match to TRBD2 (5 bases). Looked up from germline, CDR1 is SGDLS and CDR2 is YYNGEE. V was shortened by 0 bases and J by 4 bases, with 16 bases between the two germline ends. This CDR3 contains 16 residues. The CDR3 loop is CASSVGGDRRGETQYF. CDR3 sequence (DNA): TGTGCCAGCAGCGTAGGGGGAGATAGGCGAGGAGAGACCCAGTACTTC.

This clone was counted once. The chain employs TRBV7-3 and TRBJ2-1; TRBD2 agrees at 8 bases. Germline CDR1 SGHTA, CDR2 FQGTGA. This CDR3 spans 15 amino acids. V dropped 1 base and J dropped 6; count of bases not matched to a gene: 5. The CDR3 spells CASSLKLAEFNEQFF. CDR3 sequence (DNA): TGTGCCAGCAGCTTAAAACTAGCGGAGTTCAATGAGCAGTTCTTC. Full variable domain (missing parts from reference TRBV7-3 and TRBJ2-1): GAGVSQTPSNKVTEKGKYVELRCDPISGHTALYWYRQSLGQGPEFLIYFQGTGAADDSGLPNDRFFAVRPEGSVSTLKIQRTERGDSAVYLCASSLKLAEFNEQFFGPGTRLTVL.

V and J are TRBV2 and TRBJ1-2; 7 bases are shared with TRBD1. Germline loops: CDR1 SNHLY, CDR2 FYNNEI. V shed 5 bases and J 0 bases; nucleotides not matched to a gene: 12. The CDR3 has 17 amino acids. The CDR3 bases are TGTGCCAGCAGTTACAAGAAACCCGGGACAGCTAACTATGGCTACACCTTC. The encoded protein is CASSYKKPGTANYGYTF.

This clone appeared once. This rearrangement joins TRBV6-1 to TRBJ1-2; 7 bases map to TRBD1. The J segment lost 4 bases and the V segment lost 3 bases, leaving 2 bases of the junction unmatched. Per the germline V gene, CDR1 is MNHNS and CDR2 is SASEGT. The CDR3 consists of 13 residues. CDR3 in amino acids: CASSEDRSYGYTF. DNA for the CDR3: TGTGCCAGCAGTGAGGACAGGTCCTATGGCTACACCTTC.

This clone was recorded only once. The rearrangement uses TRBV4-2 and TRBJ2-5; D is unclear. Trimming removed 1 base at V and 3 bases at J, with 12 bases between. Germline CDR1 LGHNA, CDR2 YNFKEQ. The CDR3 is 15 amino acids. The CDR3 nucleotides read TGTGCCAGCAGCCAAGGTGGGCGAACGGAAGAGACCCAGTACTTC. Translated, it gives CASSQGGRTEETQYF.

This sequence joins TRBV4-3 and TRBJ2-7, with 8 bases that match TRBD1. CDR3 size: 17 residues. CDR1 LGHNA and CDR2 YSLEER come from the germline V gene. V trimming: 0 bases; J trimming: 7 bases; junction bases outside the gene matches: 14. CDR3: CASSQEGRGTGLTEQYF. CDR3 nucleotide sequence: TGCGCCAGCAGCCAAGAAGGGCGAGGGACAGGCCTTACAGAGCAGTACTTC.

The chain links TRBV9 to TRBJ2-1, with TRBD2 matching over 14 bases. This CDR3 is 17 amino acids long. Germline CDR1 is SGDLS and CDR2 is YYNGEE. V lost 1 base and J lost 8; bases outside the gene matches: 8. CDR3 sequence: CASSVRLAGGPMDEQFF. CDR3 nucleotide sequence: TGTGCCAGCAGCGTAAGACTAGCGGGAGGGCCGATGGATGAGCAGTTCTTC.

On this clone itself: This same CDR3 is encoded by further DNA sequences in the sample. The chain has TRBV19 and TRBJ2-7; TRBD2 matches 7 bases. The V segment lost 5 bases and the J segment 0 bases; nucleotides outside the gene matches: 1. The germline V gene has CDR1 LNHDA and CDR2 SQIVND (reference sequence). The CDR3 is 13 residues long. The CDR3, as DNA: TGTGCCAGTAGTGGCGGGAGCTCCTACGAGCAGTACTTC. This gives the protein CASSGGSSYEQYF.

V and J are TRBV6-2 or TRBV6-3 and TRBJ2-5; tentative D call: TRBD1 (5 bases). Trimming took 6 bases from V and 2 from J, leaving 7 bases between them. CDR3 length: 12 amino acids. Germline-derived CDR1 and CDR2 are MNHEY and SVGEGT. This CDR3 reads CASSRQQETQYF. The CDR3, as DNA: TGTGCCAGCAGCAGACAGCAAGAGACCCAGTACTTC.

V usage is TRBV7-3 and J usage is TRBJ2-7; the D gene is possibly TRBD2 (6 bases). V was pared by 1 base and J by 2 bases, with 12 bases between. CDR3 size: 15 residues. Per germline, CDR1 SGHTA and CDR2 FQGTGA. The CDR3 nucleotides are TGTGCCAGCAGCTTAATTGGGGGGTCCACCTACGAGCAGTACTTC. Translation: CASSLIGGSTYEQYF.

The chain combines TRBV6-5 with TRBJ2-2, with D possibly TRBD1 on 6 matching bases. This CDR3 has 14 amino acids. Trimming left V 6 bases short and J 4 bases short, with 12 bases between. Germline V CDR1 and CDR2: MNHEY, SVGAGI. The CDR3 protein is CASSRTESTGELFF. The CDR3 bases are TGTGCCAGCAGCCGGACAGAGAGCACCGGGGAGCTGTTTTTT.

This chain uses TRBV6-2 or TRBV6-3 with TRBJ2-3, with 14 bases lining up with TRBD2. This CDR3 region has 18 residues. From germline, CDR1 is MNHEY and CDR2 SVGEGT. Losses at the gene ends were 2 bases for V and 0 bases for J; bases not matched to a gene: 4. CDR3 amino acids: CASSYRTSGRFSTDTQYF. The CDR3 bases are TGTGCCAGCAGTTACCGGACTAGCGGGAGGTTTAGCACAGATACGCAGTATTTT.

As DNA, the CDR3 is TGTGCCAGCAGTACTGAAGGCCGGGGGACAGATACGCAGTATTTT. Translation: CASSTEGRGTDTQYF. This sequence joins TRBV27 and TRBJ2-3, with a possible D match to TRBD2 (6 bases). Per the germline V gene, CDR1 is MNHEY and CDR2 is SMNVEV (reference sequence). CDR3 length: 15 amino acids. The V end lost 5 bases, the J end lost 3 bases, and 15 bases lay between the germline ends.

This CDR3 is CASRRGLAENYNEQFF. The DNA of the CDR3 is TGTGCCAGCAGGCGGGGACTAGCGGAAAACTACAATGAGCAGTTCTTC. The gene calls are TRBV28 and TRBJ2-1; 11 positions agree with TRBD2. V was pared by 6 bases and J by 3 bases, with 7 bases of the junction left unmatched. This CDR3 is 16 amino acids long. The V gene's germline CDR1 is MDHEN and CDR2 SYDVKM.

This chain's CDR3 is CASSLTGLAGGPQFF. CDR3 DNA sequence: TGTGCCAGTAGTTTGACGGGCCTAGCGGGAGGGCCCCAGTTCTTC. The gene calls are TRBV19 and TRBJ2-1, with 12 bases matching TRBD2. CDR1 is LNHDA, CDR2 SQIVND, per germline (reference sequence). The J segment lost 13 bases and the V segment lost 5 bases, leaving 12 bases of the junction unmatched. The CDR3 extends over 15 amino acids.

The CDR3 region is CASSLVVTGSQETQYF. As DNA, the CDR3 is TGTGCCAGCAGCTTAGTAGTAACGGGGAGCCAAGAGACCCAGTACTTC. The chain has TRBV7-2 and TRBJ2-5, with D perhaps matching TRBD2 (5 bases). V shed 1 base and J shed 1 base, with 13 bases lying between them. The CDR3 contains 16 residues. Germline CDR1 reads SGHTA; CDR2 reads FQGNSA.

This chain joins TRBV27 and TRBJ2-7, with D possibly being TRBD1 (6 bases). Per the germline V gene, CDR1 is MNHEY and CDR2 is SMNVEV (reference sequence). CDR3 length: 15 amino acids. Trimming took off 7 bases at V and 0 bases at J, with 16 bases between the two ends. CDR3 bases: TGTGCCAGCAACTCAGGGGTGCCGAGCTCCTACGAGCAGTACTTC. Amino acid sequence: CASNSGVPSSYEQYF.

The chain employs TRBV7-3 and TRBJ2-3; the match to TRBD2 covers 13 bases. V shed 5 bases and J 0 bases; nucleotides not matched to a gene: 8. Germline V gives CDR1 SGHTA, CDR2 FQGTGA. The CDR3 sequence is 18 residues long. The chain's CDR3 is CASSKGLAGILSTDTQYF. Here the CDR3 DNA reads TGTGCCAGCAGCAAGGGACTAGCGGGGATACTTAGCACAGATACGCAGTATTTT.